This TCR beta chain derives from a study of human T cells and chemical hapten exposure. MiXCR, applied by TCRdb to the RACE reads, yields one record per CDR3 protein. Of about 30,000 distinct CDR3 sequences in the sample, around 6% were seen once. In its sample, this clonotype is medium-sized. Trimming removed 6 bases at V and 12 bases at J, with 12 bases between. The CDR3 extends over 11 amino acids. Germline lookup yields CDR1 SGHVS and CDR2 FQNEAQ. Stated time point: patch test 3, about 24 weeks after DPC sensitization. As for treatment: therapeutic diphenylcyclopropenone sensitization with weekly scalp DPC.

The source was whole blood, collected in connection with sensitization to the hapten diphenylcyclopropenone (DPC). The J gene is TRBJ2-1, the V gene TRBV7-8; D is tentatively TRBD1 or TRBD2 (5 bases each). The TCR originated in a man aged 30 to 39 with alopecia areata. Some clones in this sample may be carry-over from other donors' samples. The CDR3 is CASRSQEAQFF. DNA for the CDR3: TGTGCCAGCAGGTCACAGGAGGCGCAGTTCTTC.